The entry below gives a single T cell receptor (beta chain) sequence along with its context. The entry originates in a study of CD8 T cells in Susac syndrome. Roughly 0.45 to 1 ug RNA was reverse transcribed with random hexamers. The immunoSEQ assay covered 54 Vbeta and 13 Jbeta segments for CDR3. In TCRdb, the immunoSEQ multiplex PCR reads were re-called with MiXCR into one record per CDR3 protein. The top ten clones hold 0.14% to 0.15% of a sample with 150,000 to 190,000 distinct CDR3 sequences, around 95% of them seen once. The CDR3 has 13 residues. Germline CDR1 is LGHNT and CDR2 is FRNRAP. J was trimmed by 3 bases and V by 10 bases; bases with no gene match: 9.

Sequencing used CD8+ T cells from PBMCs. This receptor was obtained from a human donor with multiple sclerosis. J is TRBJ2-7 and V is TRBV12-5, with 7 bases identical to TRBD1. The CDR3 coding sequence is TGTGCTATCCTCCCCGGGGACAGCTACGAGCAGTACTTC. Protein sequence: CAILPGDSYEQYF. Full variable domain (outside the CDR3, taken from reference TRBV12-5 and TRBJ2-7): DARVTQTPRHKVTEMGQEVTMRCQPILGHNTVFWYRQTMMQGLELLAYFRNRAPLDDSGMPKDRFSAEMPDATLATLKIQPSEPRDSAVYFCAILPGDSYEQYFGPGTRLTVT.